This T cell receptor (beta chain) originates from a study of cytotoxic CD8 clonotypes in ibrutinib-treated CLL. Study overall: Response was recorded as partial in approximately 24 patients and complete in 2; at median roughly 63 months, approximately 15 remained remitted and around 12 had progressed.

Approximately 2 micrograms of genomic DNA from cryopreserved PBMCs went into TCR beta libraries. Germline V gives CDR1 MDHEN, CDR2 SYDVKM. V was cut by 4 bases and J by 6 bases, with 10 bases left in between. This CDR3 is 12 amino acids long. The method was immunoSEQ multiplex PCR; TCRdb's version includes in-frame clones alone and lacks a portion of them. The table shows about 22,000 clones, with about four fifths occurring only once. This receptor was identified in a human donor with chronic lymphocytic leukemia. The sequences come from PBMCs, collected before ibrutinib treatment. The V call is TRBV28, the J call TRBJ2-7; D gene uncertain. The CDR3 sequence is CASSSNPSEQYF. CDR3 coding DNA: TGTGCCAGCAGTTCCAACCCCAGCGAGCAGTACTTC. Drawing the rest from reference TRBV28 and TRBJ2-7, the complete variable domain is DVKVTQSSRYLVKRTGEKVFLECVQDMDHENMFWYRQDPGLGLRLIYFSYDVKMKEKGDIPEGYSVSREKKERFSLILESASTNQTSMYLCASSSNPSEQYFGPGTRLTVT.